Shown below are 9 T cell receptor beta chains from a single sample sequenced in a study of metastatic and nonmetastatic thyroid tumors. Not a single patient had been given any form of treatment at any point before undergoing thyroid surgery. TCRdb re-called clones via MiXCR from the PCR reads. This sample has fewer than 16,000 clones, with roughly a quarter found just once. Material: tumor tissue. These receptor sequences come from a female donor with papillary thyroid cancer or a benign thyroid nodule (not recorded which). Some clones in this sample may be carry-over from other donors' samples.

This clone was observed many times. The CDR3 region has the DNA TGCAGTGCTAGCCGGCGGAGACAGACACTCCAAGAGACCCAGTACTTC. It yields the protein CSASRRRQTLQETQYF. V and J are TRBV20-1 and TRBJ2-5; the D gene is possibly TRBD1 (5 bases). CDR1 and CDR2 from the germline V gene are DFQATT and SNEGSKA (reference sequence). The V end lost 3 bases, the J end lost 1 base, and 18 bases lay between the germline ends. The CDR3 loop spans 16 amino acids.

This clone appeared many times. A much larger clonotype is one base distant, so this may be a read error. This sample includes further DNA sequences coding for the same CDR3. The gene calls are TRBV20-1 and TRBJ1-5; D is unresolved. The CDR3 length is 16 residues. The germline CDR1 and CDR2 sequences are DFQATT and SNEGSKA (reference sequence). CDR3 bases: TGCAGTGCTAGAGTACGAGGGATCGGTAGCAATCAGCCCCAGCACTTT. Translated: CSARVRGIGSNQPQHF.

The chain combines TRBV6-2 or TRBV6-3 with TRBJ2-1; 14 bases line up with TRBD2. With 5 bases clipped from V and 15 bases from J, the junction kept 6 bases outside the gene matches. This CDR3 is built from 13 residues. Germline CDR1 MNHEY, CDR2 SVGEGT. The CDR3 spells CASSHGTSGSRFF. CDR3 bases: TGTGCCAGCAGTCATGGGACTAGCGGGAGTCGGTTCTTC.

In its sample, this clone was seen many times. This rearrangement joins TRBV4-3 to TRBJ1-1; 8 bases are a match to TRBD1. Germline-derived CDR1 and CDR2 are LGHNA and YSLEER. The V segment lost 1 base and the J segment 5 bases; nucleotides outside the gene matches: 15. The CDR3 has 18 residues. DNA for the CDR3: TGCGCCAGCAGCCAAGGGTCAGGGGGCTTGAGCTTGGGTACTGAAGCTTTCTTT. Amino acids: CASSQGSGGLSLGTEAFF.

The chain employs TRBV6-2 or TRBV6-3 and TRBJ1-5; no clear D gene. The CDR3 runs 13 residues. CDR1 MNHEY and CDR2 SVGEGT come from the germline V gene. Trimming took 4 bases from V and 5 from J, leaving 9 bases between them. CDR3 residues: CASSFRLDQPQHF. DNA for the CDR3: TGTGCCAGCAGTTTCAGACTGGATCAGCCCCAGCATTTT.

This clone was seen at least ten times. The chain is built from TRBV30 and TRBJ1-6, with unresolved D. Deletions cut 2 bases from V and 8 bases from J, with 13 bases between. The CDR3 covers 14 residues. The germline CDR1 and CDR2 sequences are GTSNPN and SVGIG (reference sequence). The CDR3 reads CAWSRTQKDSPLHF. CDR3 bases: TGTGCCTGGAGTCGGACCCAGAAGGATTCACCCCTCCACTTT.

In regard to this clone: Its ends do not fully match the called genes, so a read error is possible. The chain carries TRBV7-6 and TRBJ2-7; D may be TRBD2 (5 bases). The CDR3 extends over 14 amino acids. Per the germline V gene, CDR1 is SGHVS and CDR2 is FNYEAQ. The CDR3 DNA is TGTGCCAGCAGCCCACGACCGGACTCCTACGATCAGTACTTC. Its translation is CASSPRPDSYDQYF.

This clone was found many times. The sample carries other DNA sequences with the same CDR3. The V and J genes are TRBV3-1 and TRBJ1-5; no firm D call. The CDR3 has 13 amino acids. Trimming cost V 0 bases and J 5 bases, with 5 bases left between them. Germline CDR1 reads LGHDT; CDR2 reads YNNKEL (reference sequence). The CDR3 spells CASSQDRDQPQHF. In DNA, the CDR3 is TGTGCCAGCAGCCAAGATCGGGATCAGCCCCAGCATTTT.

The chain couples TRBV6-5 to TRBJ1-1, with 8 nucleotides matching TRBD1. Trimming cost V 3 bases and J 8 bases; bases outside gene matches: 2. Germline CDR1 reads MNHEY; CDR2 reads SVGAGI. This CDR3 region has 12 residues. CDR3 protein: CASSYGTGEAFF. The CDR3 region has the DNA TGTGCCAGCAGTTATGGGACAGGCGAAGCTTTCTTT.